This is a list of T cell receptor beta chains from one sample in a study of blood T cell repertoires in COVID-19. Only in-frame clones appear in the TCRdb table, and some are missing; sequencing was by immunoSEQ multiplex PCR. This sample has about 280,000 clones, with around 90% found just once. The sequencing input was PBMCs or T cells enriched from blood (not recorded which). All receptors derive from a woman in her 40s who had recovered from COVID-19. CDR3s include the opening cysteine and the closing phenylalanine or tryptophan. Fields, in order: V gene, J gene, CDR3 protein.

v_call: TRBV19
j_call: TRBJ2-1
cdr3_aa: CASNGGRADGEQFF

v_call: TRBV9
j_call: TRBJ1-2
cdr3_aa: CASSVSGGDNYGYTF

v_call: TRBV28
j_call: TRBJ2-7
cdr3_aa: CASKEGTTHEQYF

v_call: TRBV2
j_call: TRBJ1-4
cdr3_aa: CAGREVLVEKLFF

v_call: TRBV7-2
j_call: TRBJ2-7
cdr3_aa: CASSLYGGSSGRIYEQYF

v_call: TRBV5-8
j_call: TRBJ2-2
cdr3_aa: CASSRGLAGTGELFF

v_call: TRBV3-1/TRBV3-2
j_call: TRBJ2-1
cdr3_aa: CASSHYGRSLYNEQFF

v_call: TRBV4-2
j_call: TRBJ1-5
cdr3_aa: CASSQDGRAGQPQHF

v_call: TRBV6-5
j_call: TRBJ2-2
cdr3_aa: CASSNGLANTGELFF

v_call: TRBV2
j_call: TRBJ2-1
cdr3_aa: CASRRPSSNEQFF

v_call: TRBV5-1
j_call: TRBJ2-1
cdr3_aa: CASSLAPSEDYNEQFF

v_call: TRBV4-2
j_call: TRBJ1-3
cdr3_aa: CASSQGYRGSGNTIYF

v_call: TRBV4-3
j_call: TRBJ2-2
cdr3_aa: CASSQGAFTGELFF

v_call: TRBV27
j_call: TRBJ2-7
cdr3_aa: CASSFGGAISYEQYF

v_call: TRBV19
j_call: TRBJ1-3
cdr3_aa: CATTTGYNSGNTIYF

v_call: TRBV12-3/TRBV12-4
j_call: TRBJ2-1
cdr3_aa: CASRGTEYNEQFF

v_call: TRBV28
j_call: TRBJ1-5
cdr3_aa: CASRLGQVNQPQHF

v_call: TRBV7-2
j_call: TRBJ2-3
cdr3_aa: CASSPWGGSTDTQYF

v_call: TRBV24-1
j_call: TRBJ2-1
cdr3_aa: CATSDPGQGFKDEQFF

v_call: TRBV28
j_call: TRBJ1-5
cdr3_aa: CATEGGKFGNQPQHF

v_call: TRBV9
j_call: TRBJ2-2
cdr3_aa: CASSVASREVATGELFF

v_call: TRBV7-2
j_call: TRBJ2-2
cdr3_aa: CASSPTGVAGELFF

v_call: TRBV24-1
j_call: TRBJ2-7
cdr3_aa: CATSVGSSMEQYF

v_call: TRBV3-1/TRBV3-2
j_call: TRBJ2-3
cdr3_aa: CASSHPSRPGGSTDTQYF

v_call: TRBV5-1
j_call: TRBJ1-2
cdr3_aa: CASSPRQGSNYGYTF

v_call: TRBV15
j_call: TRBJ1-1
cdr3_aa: CATSRLGAGRNTEAFF

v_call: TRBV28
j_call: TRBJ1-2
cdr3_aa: CASSPILGQGEHYGYTF

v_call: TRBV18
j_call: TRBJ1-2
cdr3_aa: CASSLDRGDYGYTF

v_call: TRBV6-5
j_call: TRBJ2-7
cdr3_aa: CASSPDRAAYEQYF

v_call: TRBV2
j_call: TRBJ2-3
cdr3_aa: CASSRGGRTDTQYF

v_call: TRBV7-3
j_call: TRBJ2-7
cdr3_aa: CASSFRPGQGYEQYF

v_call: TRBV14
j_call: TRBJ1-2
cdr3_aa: CASSQEGLRSNYGYTF

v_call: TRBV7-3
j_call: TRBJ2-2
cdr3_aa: CASSLTWDRVGELFF

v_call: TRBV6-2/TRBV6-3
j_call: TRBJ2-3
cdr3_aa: CASSRPAVDADTQYF

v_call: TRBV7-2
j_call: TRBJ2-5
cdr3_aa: CASSFGVTGETQYF

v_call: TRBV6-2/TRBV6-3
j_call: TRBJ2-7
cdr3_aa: CASSYSAGAVYEQYF

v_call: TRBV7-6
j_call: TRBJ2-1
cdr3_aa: CASSSALAGGHLDGQFF

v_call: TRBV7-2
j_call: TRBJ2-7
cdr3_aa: CASSIDRDEQYF

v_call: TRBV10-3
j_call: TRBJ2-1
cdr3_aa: CAIMDGGLSSYNEQFF

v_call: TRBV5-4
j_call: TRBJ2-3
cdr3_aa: CASSLARRDTQYF

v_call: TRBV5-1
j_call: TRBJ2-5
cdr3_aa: CASRELAGVEQETQYF

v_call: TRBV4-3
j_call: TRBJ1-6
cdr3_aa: CASSRDAARNSPLHF

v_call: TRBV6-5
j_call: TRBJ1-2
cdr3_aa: CASSYSKTDANYGYTF

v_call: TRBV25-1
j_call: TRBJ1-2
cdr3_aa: CASSPGPYGYTF

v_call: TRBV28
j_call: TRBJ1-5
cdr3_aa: CASKNSGSYNQPQHF

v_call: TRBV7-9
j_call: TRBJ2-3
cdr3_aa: CASSSTSVDTQYF

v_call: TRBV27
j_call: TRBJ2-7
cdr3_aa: CASSLKGAYEQYF

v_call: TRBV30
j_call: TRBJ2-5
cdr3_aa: CAWSRGLQETQYF

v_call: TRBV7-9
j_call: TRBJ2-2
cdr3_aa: CASSLTPGLNTGELFF

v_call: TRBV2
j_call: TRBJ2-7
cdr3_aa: CASSDRYEQYF

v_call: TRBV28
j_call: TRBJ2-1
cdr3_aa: CASSTRRSSYNEQFF

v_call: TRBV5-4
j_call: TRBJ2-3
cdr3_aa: CASSPSPDTQYF

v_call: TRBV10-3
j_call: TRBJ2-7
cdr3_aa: CAISEPGQGYSYEQYF

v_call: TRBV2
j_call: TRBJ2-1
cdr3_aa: CASPGANRGGEQFF

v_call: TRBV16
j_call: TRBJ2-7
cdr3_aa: CASCSLAGDEQYF